The sequence of this T cell receptor beta chain was determined in a study of T cell responses to AZD1222 COVID-19 vaccine. Study-level points and caveats: Clonal diversity was possibly underestimated, and the donors were mostly white British, with more females. Samples come after the peak T cell response, not at day 14.

Regarding this clone: What it binds is unknown.

TCRdb's copy holds only in-frame clones and misses some; the assay was immunoSEQ multiplex PCR. The profile shows around 120,000 clones, 88% of them singletons. The receptor's source is an adult in good health. Sequences were derived from peripheral blood, sampled on day 0 of MenACWY control vaccination.

As DNA, the CDR3 is TGTGCCAGCAGCCCTCAGCTTGGACTAGCGGGAGCCCCCTACGAGCAGTACTTC. Its protein is CASSPQLGLAGAPYEQYF. The chain links TRBV3-1 (or the pseudogene TRBV3-2) to TRBJ2-7, with 13 nucleotides matching TRBD2. From germline, CDR1 is LGHDT and CDR2 YNNKEL (reference sequence). CDR3 length: 18 residues. After removal of 4 bases from V and 2 bases from J, the junction contained 11 bases not matched to a gene.